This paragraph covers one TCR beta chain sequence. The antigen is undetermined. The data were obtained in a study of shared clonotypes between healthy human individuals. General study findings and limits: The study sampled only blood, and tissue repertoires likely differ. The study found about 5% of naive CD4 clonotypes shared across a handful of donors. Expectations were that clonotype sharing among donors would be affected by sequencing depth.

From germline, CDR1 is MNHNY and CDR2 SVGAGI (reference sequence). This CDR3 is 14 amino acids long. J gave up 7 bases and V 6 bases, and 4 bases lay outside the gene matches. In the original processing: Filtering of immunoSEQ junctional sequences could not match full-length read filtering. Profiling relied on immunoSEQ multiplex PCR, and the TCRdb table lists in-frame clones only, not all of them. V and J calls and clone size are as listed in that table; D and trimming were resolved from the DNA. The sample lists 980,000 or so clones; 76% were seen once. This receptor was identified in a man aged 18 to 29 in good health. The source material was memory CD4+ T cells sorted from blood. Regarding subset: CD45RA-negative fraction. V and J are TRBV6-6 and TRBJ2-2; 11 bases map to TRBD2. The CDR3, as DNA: TGTGCCAGCAGGGTAGCGGGAGGGGGCGGGGAGCTGTTTTTT. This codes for CASRVAGGGGELFF.